This T cell receptor (beta chain) was observed in a study of cytomegalovirus exposure and HLA in healthy donors. Study-level results: Altogether, some 170 TCR beta chains were recorded as cytomegalovirus-associated. The study found most TCR sequences rare, yet found some public TCRs in many donors. Later analysis found that TCR beta chains associated with HLA were more clonally expanded than other, equally common chains.

J was trimmed by 4 bases and V by 2 bases; bases with no gene match: 10. This CDR3 has 16 residues. The germline V gene has CDR1 MNHNY and CDR2 SVGAGI (reference sequence). As for this clone: Its antigen is as yet unknown.

The PCR ran on 60 Vbeta and 13 Jbeta primers. Assay: immunoSEQ multiplex PCR; the TCRdb copy retains only in-frame clones and omits some. The sample includes about 180,000 clones, around 80% of them seen just once. The sequenced sample consisted of PBMCs. The clonotype was recovered from a woman aged 30 to 39 in good health and CMV-seronegative. The V gene is TRBV6-6, the J gene TRBJ1-2, with 7 bases lining up with TRBD1. CDR3 sequence (DNA): TGTGCCAGCAGTTACCCGACAGGGAGTGGTTCCTATGGCTACACCTTC. Amino acid sequence: CASSYPTGSGSYGYTF.